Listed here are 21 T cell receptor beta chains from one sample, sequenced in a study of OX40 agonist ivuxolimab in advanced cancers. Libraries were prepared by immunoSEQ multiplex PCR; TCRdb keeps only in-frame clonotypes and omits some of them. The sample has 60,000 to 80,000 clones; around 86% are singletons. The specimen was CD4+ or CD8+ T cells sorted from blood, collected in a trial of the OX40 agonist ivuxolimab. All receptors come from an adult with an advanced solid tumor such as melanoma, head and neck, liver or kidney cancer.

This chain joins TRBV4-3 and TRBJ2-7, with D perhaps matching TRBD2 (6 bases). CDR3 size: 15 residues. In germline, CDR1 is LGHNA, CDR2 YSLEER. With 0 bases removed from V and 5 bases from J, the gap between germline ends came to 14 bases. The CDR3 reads CASSQEIGGWHEQYF. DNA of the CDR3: TGCGCCAGCAGCCAAGAGATCGGGGGATGGCACGAGCAGTACTTC.

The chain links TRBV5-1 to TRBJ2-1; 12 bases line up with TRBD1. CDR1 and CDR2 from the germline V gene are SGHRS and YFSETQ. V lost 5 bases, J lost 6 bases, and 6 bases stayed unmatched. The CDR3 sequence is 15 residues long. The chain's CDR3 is CASSSGTGGFNEQFF. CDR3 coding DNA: TGCGCCAGCAGTTCCGGGACAGGGGGCTTCAATGAGCAGTTCTTC.

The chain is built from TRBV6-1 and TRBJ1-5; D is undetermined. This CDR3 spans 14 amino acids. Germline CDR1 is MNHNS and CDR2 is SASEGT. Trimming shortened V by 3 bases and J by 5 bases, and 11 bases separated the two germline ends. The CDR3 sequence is CASSDAGRDQPQHF. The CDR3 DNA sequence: TGTGCCAGCAGTGATGCGGGGAGGGATCAGCCCCAGCATTTT.

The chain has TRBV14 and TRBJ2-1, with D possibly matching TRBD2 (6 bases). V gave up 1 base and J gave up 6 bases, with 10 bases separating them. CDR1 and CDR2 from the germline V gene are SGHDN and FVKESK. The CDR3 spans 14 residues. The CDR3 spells CASSQVAAGNEQFF. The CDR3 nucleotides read TGTGCCAGCAGCCAAGTAGCGGCGGGCAATGAGCAGTTCTTC.

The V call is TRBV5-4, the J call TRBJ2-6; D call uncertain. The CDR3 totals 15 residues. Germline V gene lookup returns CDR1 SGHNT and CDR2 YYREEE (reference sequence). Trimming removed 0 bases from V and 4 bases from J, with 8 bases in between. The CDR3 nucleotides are TGTGCCAGCAGCTTGGGAGCAGGAGGGGCCAACGTCCTGACTTTC. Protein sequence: CASSLGAGGANVLTF.

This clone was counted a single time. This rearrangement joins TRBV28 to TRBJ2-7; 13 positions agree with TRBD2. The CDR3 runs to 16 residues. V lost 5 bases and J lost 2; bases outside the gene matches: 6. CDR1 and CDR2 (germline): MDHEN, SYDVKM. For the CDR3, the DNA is TGTGCCAGCAGTACACTAGCGGGGGGGCGGACCTACGAGCAGTACTTC. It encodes CASSTLAGGRTYEQYF.

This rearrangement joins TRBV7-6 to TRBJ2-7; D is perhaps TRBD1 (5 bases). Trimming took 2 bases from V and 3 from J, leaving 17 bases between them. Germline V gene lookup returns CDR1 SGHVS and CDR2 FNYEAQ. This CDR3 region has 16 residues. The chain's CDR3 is CASSLRGRGQSYEQYF. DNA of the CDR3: TGTGCCAGCAGCTTACGAGGAAGGGGTCAGAGCTACGAGCAGTACTTC.

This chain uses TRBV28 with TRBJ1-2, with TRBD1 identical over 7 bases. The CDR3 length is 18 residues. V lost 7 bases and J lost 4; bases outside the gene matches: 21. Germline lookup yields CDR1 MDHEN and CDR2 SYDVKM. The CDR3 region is CASTNASPGGTVFYGYTF. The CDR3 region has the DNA TGTGCCAGCACAAATGCCTCCCCTGGCGGGACAGTCTTCTATGGCTACACCTTC.

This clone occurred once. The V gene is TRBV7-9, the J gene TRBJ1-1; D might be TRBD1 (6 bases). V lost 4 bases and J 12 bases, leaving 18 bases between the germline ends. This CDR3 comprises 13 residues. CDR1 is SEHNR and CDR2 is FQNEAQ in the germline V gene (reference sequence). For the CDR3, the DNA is TGTGCCAGCAGCTCCCGGGACACCGGGTTGTCTTTCTTT. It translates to CASSSRDTGLSFF. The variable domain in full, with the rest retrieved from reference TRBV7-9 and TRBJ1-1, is DTGVSQNPRHKITKRGQNVTFRCDPISEHNRLYWYRQTLGQGPEFLTYFQNEAQLEKSRLLSDRFSAERPKGSFSTLEIQRTEQGDSAMYLCASSSRDTGLSFFGQGTRLTVV.

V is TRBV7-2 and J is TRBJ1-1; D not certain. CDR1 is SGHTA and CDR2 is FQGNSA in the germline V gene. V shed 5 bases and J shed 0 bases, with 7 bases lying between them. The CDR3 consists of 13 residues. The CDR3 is CASSGKVNTEAFF. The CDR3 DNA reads TGTGCCAGCAGCGGGAAAGTGAACACTGAAGCTTTCTTT.

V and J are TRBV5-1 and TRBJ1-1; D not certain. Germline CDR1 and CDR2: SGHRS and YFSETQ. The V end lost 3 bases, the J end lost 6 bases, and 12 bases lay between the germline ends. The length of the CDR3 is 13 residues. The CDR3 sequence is CASSSANYPEAFF. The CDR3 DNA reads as TGCGCCAGCAGCTCTGCTAACTACCCTGAAGCTTTCTTT.

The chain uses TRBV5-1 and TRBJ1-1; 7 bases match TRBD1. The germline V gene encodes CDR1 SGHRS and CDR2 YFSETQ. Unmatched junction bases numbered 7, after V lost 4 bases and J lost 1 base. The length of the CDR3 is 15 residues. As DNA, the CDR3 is TGCGCCAGCAGCCCAGGGACAGCCACGAACACTGAAGCTTTCTTT. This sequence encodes CASSPGTATNTEAFF.

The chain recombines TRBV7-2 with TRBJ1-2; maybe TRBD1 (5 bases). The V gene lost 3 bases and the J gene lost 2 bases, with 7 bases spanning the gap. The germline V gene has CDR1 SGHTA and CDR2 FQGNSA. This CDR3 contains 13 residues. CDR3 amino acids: CASSLDMNYGYTF. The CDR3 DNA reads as TGTGCCAGCAGCTTGGACATGAACTATGGCTACACCTTC.

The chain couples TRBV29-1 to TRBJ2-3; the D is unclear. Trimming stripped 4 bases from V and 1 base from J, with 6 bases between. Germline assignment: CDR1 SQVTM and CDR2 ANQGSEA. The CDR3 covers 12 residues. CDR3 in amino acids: CSVVVGTDTQYF. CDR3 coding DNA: TGCAGCGTTGTAGTGGGCACAGATACGCAGTATTTT.

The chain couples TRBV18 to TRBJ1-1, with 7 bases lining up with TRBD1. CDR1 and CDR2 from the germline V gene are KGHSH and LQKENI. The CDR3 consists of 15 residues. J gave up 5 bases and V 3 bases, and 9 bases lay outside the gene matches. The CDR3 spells CASSPKGASVTEAFF. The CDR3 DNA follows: TGTGCCAGCTCACCGAAGGGGGCTAGTGTGACTGAAGCTTTCTTT.

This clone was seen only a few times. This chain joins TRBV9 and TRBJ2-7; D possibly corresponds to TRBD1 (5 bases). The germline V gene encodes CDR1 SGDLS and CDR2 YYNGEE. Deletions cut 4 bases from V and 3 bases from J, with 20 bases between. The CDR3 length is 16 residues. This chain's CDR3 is CASSKKSDRDLYEQYF. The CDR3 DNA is TGTGCCAGCAGCAAGAAGTCTGACAGAGACCTCTACGAGCAGTACTTC. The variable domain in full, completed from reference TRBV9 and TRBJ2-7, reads DSGVTQTPKHLITATGQRVTLRCSPRSGDLSVYWYQQSLDQGLQFLIQYYNGEERAKGNILERFSAQQFPDLHSELNLSSLELGDSALYFCASSKKSDRDLYEQYFGPGTRLTVT.

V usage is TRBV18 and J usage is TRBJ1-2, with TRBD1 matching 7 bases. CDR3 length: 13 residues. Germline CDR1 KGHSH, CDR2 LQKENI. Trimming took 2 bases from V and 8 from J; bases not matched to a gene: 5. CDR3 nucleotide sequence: TGTGCCAGCTCACCAACAGGGGAGGGCGGCTACACCTTC. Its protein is CASSPTGEGGYTF.

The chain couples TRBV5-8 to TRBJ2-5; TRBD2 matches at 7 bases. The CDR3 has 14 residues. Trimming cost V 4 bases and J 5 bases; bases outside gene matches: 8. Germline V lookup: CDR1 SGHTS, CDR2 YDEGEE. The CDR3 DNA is TGTGCCAGCAGCCCCGGGGGAGGGGACGAGACCCAGTACTTC. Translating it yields CASSPGGGDETQYF. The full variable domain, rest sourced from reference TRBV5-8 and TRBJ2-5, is EAGVTQSPTHLIKTRGQQATLRCSPISGHTSVYWYQQALGLGLQFLLWYDEGEERNRGNFPPRFSGRQFPNYSSELNVNALELEDSALYLCASSPGGGDETQYFGPGTRLLVL.

As DNA, the CDR3 is TGTGCCAGCAGCTTAGTTTCGGTCAACAAGCGGGGTCCTGAAGCTTTCTTT. Translation: CASSLVSVNKRGPEAFF. J is TRBJ1-1 and V is TRBV7-8, with D uncertain. The CDR3 is 17 residues long. V shed 1 base and J shed 6 bases, with 21 bases lying between them. In germline, CDR1 is SGHVS, CDR2 FQNEAQ.

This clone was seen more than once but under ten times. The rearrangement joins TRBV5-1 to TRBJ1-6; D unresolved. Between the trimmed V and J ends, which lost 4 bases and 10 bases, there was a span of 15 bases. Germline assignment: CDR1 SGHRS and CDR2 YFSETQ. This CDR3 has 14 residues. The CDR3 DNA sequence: TGCGCCAGCAGCCCCGTACGAGCAGGATCACCCCTCCACTTT. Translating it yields CASSPVRAGSPLHF.

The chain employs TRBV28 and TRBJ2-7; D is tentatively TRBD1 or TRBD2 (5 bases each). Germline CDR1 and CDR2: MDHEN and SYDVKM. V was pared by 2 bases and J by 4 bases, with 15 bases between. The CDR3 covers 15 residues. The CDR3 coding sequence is TGTGCCAGCAGTTTACCCGGGACCTCACGGTACGAGCAGTACTTC. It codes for CASSLPGTSRYEQYF.